This T cell receptor (beta chain) is drawn from a study of cytomegalovirus exposure and HLA in healthy donors. General study findings and limits: It was shown in a later analysis that HLA-associated TCR beta chains were more clonally expanded than other, equally common chains.

This CDR3 has 13 residues. V was cut by 0 bases and J by 1 base, with 6 bases left in between. The germline CDR1 and CDR2 sequences are GTSNPN and SVGIG (reference sequence). Amplification used 60 Vbeta primers and 13 Jbeta primers. The assay was immunoSEQ multiplex PCR, and TCRdb's table has in-frame clones only and misses some. The listing records over 60,000 clones. In the case of this clone: Its antigen is unknown.

The source material was PBMCs. The chain joins TRBV30 to TRBJ1-1, with no clear D. This TCR was recovered from a female donor in good health and CMV-seropositive. DNA for the CDR3: TGTGCCTGGAGTGTACAGTCGAACACTGAAGCTTTCTTT. Translating it yields CAWSVQSNTEAFF.